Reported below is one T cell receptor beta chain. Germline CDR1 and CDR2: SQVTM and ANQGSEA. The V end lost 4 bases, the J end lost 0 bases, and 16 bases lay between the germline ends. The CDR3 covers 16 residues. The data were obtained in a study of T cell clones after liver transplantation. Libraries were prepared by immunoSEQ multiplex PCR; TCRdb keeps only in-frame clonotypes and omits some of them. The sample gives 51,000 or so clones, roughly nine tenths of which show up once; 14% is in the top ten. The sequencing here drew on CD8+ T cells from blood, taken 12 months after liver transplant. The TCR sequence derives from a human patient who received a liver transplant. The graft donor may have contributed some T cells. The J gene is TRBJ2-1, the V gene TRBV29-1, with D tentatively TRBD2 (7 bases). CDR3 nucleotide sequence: TGCAGCGTTGGGGGGGGGCTAACGTTCTCCTACAATGAGCAGTTCTTC. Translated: CSVGGGLTFSYNEQFF.